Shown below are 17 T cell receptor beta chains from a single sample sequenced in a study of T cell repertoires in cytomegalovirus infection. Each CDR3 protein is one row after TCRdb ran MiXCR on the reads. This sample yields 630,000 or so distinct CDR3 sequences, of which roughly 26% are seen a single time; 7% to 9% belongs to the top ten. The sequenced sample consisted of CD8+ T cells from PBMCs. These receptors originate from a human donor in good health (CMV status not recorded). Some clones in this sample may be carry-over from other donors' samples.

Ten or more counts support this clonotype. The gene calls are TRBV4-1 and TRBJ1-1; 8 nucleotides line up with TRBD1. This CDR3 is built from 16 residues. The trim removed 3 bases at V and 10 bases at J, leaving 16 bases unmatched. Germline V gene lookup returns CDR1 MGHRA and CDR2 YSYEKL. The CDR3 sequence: CASSHEPRTGRNGAFF. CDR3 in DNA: TGCGCCAGCAGCCATGAACCTCGGACAGGGAGGAACGGAGCTTTCTTT.

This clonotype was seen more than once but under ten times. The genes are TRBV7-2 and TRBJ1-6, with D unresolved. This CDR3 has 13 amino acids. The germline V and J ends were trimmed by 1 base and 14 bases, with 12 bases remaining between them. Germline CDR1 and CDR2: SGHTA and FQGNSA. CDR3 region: CASSLGPLRSLHF. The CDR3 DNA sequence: TGTGCCAGCAGCTTAGGACCGCTAAGGTCCCTCCACTTT.

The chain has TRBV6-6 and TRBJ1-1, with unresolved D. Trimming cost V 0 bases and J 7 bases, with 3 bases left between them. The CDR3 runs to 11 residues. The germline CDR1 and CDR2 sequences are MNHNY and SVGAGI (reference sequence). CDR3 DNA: TGTGCCAGCAGTTACTCCTATGAAGCTTTCTTT. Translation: CASSYSYEAFF.

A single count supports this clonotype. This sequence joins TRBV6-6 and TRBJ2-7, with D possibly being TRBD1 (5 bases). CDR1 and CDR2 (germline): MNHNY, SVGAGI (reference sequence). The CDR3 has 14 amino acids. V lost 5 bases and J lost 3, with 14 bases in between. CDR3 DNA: TGTGCCAGCAGTGAGCCAGGGAAGAGCTACGAGCAGTACGTC. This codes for CASSEPGKSYEQYV.

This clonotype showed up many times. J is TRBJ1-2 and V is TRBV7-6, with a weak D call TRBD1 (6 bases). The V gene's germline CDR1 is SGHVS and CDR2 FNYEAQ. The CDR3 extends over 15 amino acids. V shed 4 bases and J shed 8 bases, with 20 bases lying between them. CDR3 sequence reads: CASSSNWQGPGGYTF. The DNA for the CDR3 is TGTGCCAGCAGCTCTAACTGGCAGGGGCCAGGGGGCTACACCTTC. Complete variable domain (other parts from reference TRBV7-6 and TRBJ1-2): GAGVSQSPRYKVTKRGQDVALRCDPISGHVSLYWYRQALGQGPEFLTYFNYEAQQDKSGLPNDRFSAERPEGSISTLTIQRTEQRDSAMYRCASSSNWQGPGGYTFGSGTRLTVV.

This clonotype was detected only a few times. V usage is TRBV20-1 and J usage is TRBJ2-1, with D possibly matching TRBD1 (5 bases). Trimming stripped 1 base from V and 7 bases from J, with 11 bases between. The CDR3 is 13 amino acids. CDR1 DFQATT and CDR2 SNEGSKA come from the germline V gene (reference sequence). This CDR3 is CSARAQGGNEQFF. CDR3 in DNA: TGCAGTGCTAGAGCGCAGGGTGGTAATGAGCAGTTCTTC.

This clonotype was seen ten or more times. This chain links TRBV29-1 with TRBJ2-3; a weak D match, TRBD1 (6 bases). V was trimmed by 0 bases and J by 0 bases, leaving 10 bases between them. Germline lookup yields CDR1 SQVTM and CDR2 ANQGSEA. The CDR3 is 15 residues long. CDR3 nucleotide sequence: TGCAGCGTTGAAGATACAGGGTTGAGCACAGATACGCAGTATTTT. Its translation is CSVEDTGLSTDTQYF.

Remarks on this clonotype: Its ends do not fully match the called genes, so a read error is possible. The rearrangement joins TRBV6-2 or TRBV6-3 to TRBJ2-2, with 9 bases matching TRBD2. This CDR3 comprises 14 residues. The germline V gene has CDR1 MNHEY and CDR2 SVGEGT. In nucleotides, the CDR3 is TGTGTCAGCACAGCGGGGGGTCGAACCGGGGAGCTGTTTTTT. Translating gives CVSTAGGRTGELFF.

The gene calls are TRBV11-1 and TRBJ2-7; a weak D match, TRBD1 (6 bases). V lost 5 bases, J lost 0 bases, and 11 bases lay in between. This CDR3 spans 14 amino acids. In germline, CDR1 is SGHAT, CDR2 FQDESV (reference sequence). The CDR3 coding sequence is TGTGCCAGCAGCCCCGGGACACACTCCTACGAGCAGTACTTC. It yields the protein CASSPGTHSYEQYF.

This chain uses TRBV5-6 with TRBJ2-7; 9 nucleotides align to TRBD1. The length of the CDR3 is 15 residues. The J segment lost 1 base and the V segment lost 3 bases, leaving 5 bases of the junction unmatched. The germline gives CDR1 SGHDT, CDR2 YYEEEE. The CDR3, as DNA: TGTGCCAGCAGCTCCCCGGGGACAGGGTCCTACGAGCAGTACTTC. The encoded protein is CASSSPGTGSYEQYF.

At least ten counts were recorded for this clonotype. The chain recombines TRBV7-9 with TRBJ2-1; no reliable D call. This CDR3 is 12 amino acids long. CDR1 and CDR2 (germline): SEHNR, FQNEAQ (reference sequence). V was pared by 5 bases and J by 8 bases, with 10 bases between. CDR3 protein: CASSKTADEQFF. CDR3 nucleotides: TGTGCCAGCAGCAAGACTGCCGATGAGCAGTTCTTC.

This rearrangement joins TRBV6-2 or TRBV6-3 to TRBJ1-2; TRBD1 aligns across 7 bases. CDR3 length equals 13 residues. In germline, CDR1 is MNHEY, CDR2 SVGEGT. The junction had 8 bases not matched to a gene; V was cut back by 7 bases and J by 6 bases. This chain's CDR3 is CASTLGGGDGYTF. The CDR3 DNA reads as TGTGCCAGCACCCTCGGAGGGGGCGATGGCTACACCTTC.

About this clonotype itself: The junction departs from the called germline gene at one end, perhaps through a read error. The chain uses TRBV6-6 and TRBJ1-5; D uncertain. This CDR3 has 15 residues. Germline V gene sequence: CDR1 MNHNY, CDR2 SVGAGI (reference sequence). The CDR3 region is CASGYAGGGGEPQHF. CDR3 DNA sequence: TGTGCCAGCGGTTACGCCGGAGGTGGTGGAGAGCCCCAGCATTTT.

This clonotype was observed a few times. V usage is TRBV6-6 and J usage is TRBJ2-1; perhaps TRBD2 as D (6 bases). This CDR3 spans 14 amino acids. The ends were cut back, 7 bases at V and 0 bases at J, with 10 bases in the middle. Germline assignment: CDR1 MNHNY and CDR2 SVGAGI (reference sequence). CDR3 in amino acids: CASISGLSYNEQFF. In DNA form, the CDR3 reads TGTGCCAGCATTAGCGGACTCTCCTACAATGAGCAGTTCTTC.

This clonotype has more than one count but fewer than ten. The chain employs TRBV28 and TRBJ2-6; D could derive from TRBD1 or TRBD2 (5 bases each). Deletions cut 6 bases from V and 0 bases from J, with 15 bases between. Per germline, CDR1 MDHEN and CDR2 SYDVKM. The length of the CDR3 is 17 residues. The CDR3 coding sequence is TGTGCCAGCAGACAAATGGGACGTAGCTCTGGGGCCAACGTCCTGACTTTC. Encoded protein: CASRQMGRSSGANVLTF.

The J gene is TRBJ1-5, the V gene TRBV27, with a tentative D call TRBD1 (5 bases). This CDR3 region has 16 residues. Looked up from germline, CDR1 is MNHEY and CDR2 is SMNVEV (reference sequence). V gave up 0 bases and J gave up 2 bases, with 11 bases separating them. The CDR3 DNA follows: TGTGCCAGCAGTTTATCAGTGGGGGTTGGCAATCAGCCCCAGCATTTT. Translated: CASSLSVGVGNQPQHF.

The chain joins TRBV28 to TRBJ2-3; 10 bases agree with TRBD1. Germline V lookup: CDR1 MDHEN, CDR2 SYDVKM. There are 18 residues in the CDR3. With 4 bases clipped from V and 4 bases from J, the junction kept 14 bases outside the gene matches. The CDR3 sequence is CASSSGTGAFQAADTQYF. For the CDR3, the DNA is TGTGCCAGCAGTTCCGGGACAGGGGCCTTCCAAGCGGCAGATACGCAGTATTTT. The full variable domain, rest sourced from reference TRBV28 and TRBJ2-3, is DVKVTQSSRYLVKRTGEKVFLECVQDMDHENMFWYRQDPGLGLRLIYFSYDVKMKEKGDIPEGYSVSREKKERFSLILESASTNQTSMYLCASSSGTGAFQAADTQYFGPGTRLTVL.